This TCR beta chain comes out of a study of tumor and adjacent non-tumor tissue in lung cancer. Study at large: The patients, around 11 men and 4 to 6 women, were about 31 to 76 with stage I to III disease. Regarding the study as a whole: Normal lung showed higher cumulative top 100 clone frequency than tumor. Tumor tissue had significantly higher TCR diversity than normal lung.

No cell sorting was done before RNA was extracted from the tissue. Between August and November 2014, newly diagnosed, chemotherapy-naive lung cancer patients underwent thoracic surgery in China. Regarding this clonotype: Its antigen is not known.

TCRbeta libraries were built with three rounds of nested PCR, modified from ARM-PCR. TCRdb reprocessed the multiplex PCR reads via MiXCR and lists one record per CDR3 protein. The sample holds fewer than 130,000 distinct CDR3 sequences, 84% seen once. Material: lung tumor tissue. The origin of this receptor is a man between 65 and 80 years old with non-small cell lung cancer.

CDR3 in DNA: TGTGCCACCAGAGGGGTCGACAGGGACACCGGGGAGCTGTTTTTT. Translating gives CATRGVDRDTGELFF. The rearrangement joins TRBV10-3 to TRBJ2-2; TRBD1 agrees at 7 bases. CDR3 size: 15 residues. Germline V gene data show CDR1 as ENHRY and CDR2 as SYGVKD. The V gene end was trimmed by 10 bases and the J gene end by 3 bases; junction bases not matched to a gene: 11.